This T cell receptor beta chain was sequenced for a study of CD8+ T cells in alopecia areata. For the study at large: Those treated were given oral tofacitinib at 5 to 10 mg twice daily. General study points: Patients shared TCRs less clearly than mice did, possibly owing to HLA. Scalp specimens additionally yield sequences from normal skin's resident alphabeta T cells.

As the sequencing template, cDNA was produced by extracting RNA and reverse transcribing it. Using immunoSEQ multiplex PCR, the repertoire was profiled, and TCRdb retains in-frame clones only, with some absent. The table lists around 200,000 clones, roughly 63% of them singletons. Per the germline V gene, CDR1 is SEHNR and CDR2 is FQNEAQ (reference sequence). The CDR3 sequence is 14 residues long. V was cut by 3 bases and J by 1 base, with 7 bases left in between. This clone came up once. Its antigen is currently unknown. Lesional scalp punch biopsies and peripheral blood were collected from alopecia areata patients.

The chain combines TRBV7-9 with TRBJ2-1; D unresolved. This TCR was sampled from a human donor with alopecia areata. Specimen: CD4+ T cells sorted from blood, collected at week 0. The CDR3 DNA reads TGTGCCAGCAGCTTCCCAGCATCCTACAATGAGCAGTTCTTC. Amino acids: CASSFPASYNEQFF.